A selection of T cell receptor beta chains follows, all from one sample in a study of cytomegalovirus exposure and HLA in healthy donors. Data came from immunoSEQ multiplex PCR; TCRdb stores just in-frame clones and leaves some out. The table includes about 120,000 clones, over 60% detected once. Sequences were obtained from PBMCs. All receptors derive from a woman between 25 and 40 years old in good health and CMV-seropositive. The CDR3 runs from the conserved cysteine through the conserved F or W. The D gene is left open where the match is weak. The size of a clone is reported for some rows only, either as once, few or many, or as a class for expanded clones.

D,V,J,size,CDR3,DNA
.,TRBV5-4,TRBJ2-3,once,CASSSDRSTDTQYF,TGTGCCAGCAGCTCGGACAGAAGCACAGATACGCAGTATTTT
.,TRBV7-9,TRBJ2-1,.,CASSPTGRLEQFF,TGTGCCAGCAGCCCGACCGGCAGGCTTGAGCAGTTCTTC
.,TRBV19,TRBJ2-5,once,CASSIVAFQETQYF,TGTGCCAGTAGTATAGTAGCGTTCCAAGAGACCCAGTACTTC
.,TRBV7-9,TRBJ1-2,.,CASSLVSRGYTF,TGTGCCAGCAGCTTAGTTTCGAGAGGCTACACCTTC
.,TRBV2,TRBJ1-6,once,CASRGQMDSPLHF,TGTGCCAGCAGAGGACAGATGGATTCACCCCTCCACTTT
.,TRBV5-1,TRBJ2-4,.,CASSLPPQGQTIIAKNIQYF,TGCGCCAGCAGCTTGCCACCCCAAGGACAGACGATTATAGCCAAAAACATTCAGTACTTC
TRBD2,TRBV28,TRBJ2-1,.,CASRPYTGGSYNEQFF,TGTGCCAGCAGGCCATATACGGGGGGCTCCTACAATGAGCAGTTCTTC
.,TRBV7-2,TRBJ1-2,.,CASSLRRNYGSTF,TGTGCCAGCAGCCTTAGACGGAACTATGGCTCCACCTTC
.,TRBV15,TRBJ1-1,.,CATSRGSTANTEAFF,TGTGCCACCAGCAGAGGTTCGACAGCGAACACTGAAGCTTTCTTT
.,TRBV27,TRBJ2-7,.,CASSFFPRVGPPYEQYF,TGTGCCAGCAGTTTTTTCCCCAGGGTGGGTCCTCCCTACGAGCAGTACTTC